This TCR beta chain originates from a study of beta chain features in type 1 diabetes. Study at large: Sorted cells from all samples, numbering about 98 million, were examined. Study conclusions and caveats: VDJ junctions from type 1 diabetes patients carried fewer insertions and larger deletions. Shorter TCRB CDR3s, moderately but significantly so, marked every one of the four CD4+ subsets in Type 1 diabetes patients.

Isolated RNA was reverse transcribed in full, so expressed TCRB transcripts were sequenced. The method was immunoSEQ multiplex PCR; TCRdb's version includes in-frame clones alone and lacks a portion of them. Of roughly 230,000 clones listed, about a tenth are singletons. The CDR3 sequence is 13 residues long. V lost 3 bases, J lost 3 bases, and 7 bases lay in between. Germline values: CDR1 LNHDA, CDR2 SQIVND (reference sequence). This clone was observed a handful of times. Its antigen is not known. Other DNA sequences of this sample code for an identical CDR3. Each donor gave one heparinised blood draw averaging around 120 mL.

The sequence was collected from a man under 40 with type 1 diabetes. The sample taken for sequencing was naive CD4+ T cells from blood. This chain links TRBV19 with TRBJ2-3; D might be TRBD2 (6 bases). As DNA, the CDR3 is TGTGCCAGTAGTATCCGGGGGACAGATACGCAGTATTTT. It yields the protein CASSIRGTDTQYF.